The clone carrying this T cell receptor beta chain was detected only a few times. Its antigen remains unknown. TCR beta CDR3 sequences were amplified from RNA transcripts. The HTBI primer set drove a first-round RT-PCR of the TCR CDR3. In TCRdb, the multiplex PCR reads were re-called with MiXCR into one record per CDR3 protein. The sample carries roughly 630,000 distinct CDR3 sequences, around 14% recorded once. The data originate from a study of T cells in Graves' hyperthyroidism and ophthalmopathy. In the study overall: At the time of initial diagnosis and before any treatment, peripheral blood was collected. Whole-study results and caveats: Ophthalmopathy, as predicted by the model, came a median roughly 6.8 months after the prediction.

Diagnostic decisions used clinical symptoms, serum thyroxine and TRAb, thyroid ultrasound and orbital computed tomography. The CDR3 spans 15 residues. V was trimmed by 0 bases and J by 2 bases, leaving 10 bases between them. Germline loops: CDR1 SEHNR, CDR2 FQNEAQ (reference sequence). This chain uses TRBV7-9 with TRBJ2-5; possibly TRBD1 or TRBD2 for D (5 bases each). The source is a woman in her 30s with Graves' hyperthyroidism. Specimen: blood. In nucleotides, the CDR3 is TGTGCCAGCAGCTTAGCGCTCAGGGAGCAAGAGACCCAGTACTTC. Translation gives CASSLALREQETQYF.